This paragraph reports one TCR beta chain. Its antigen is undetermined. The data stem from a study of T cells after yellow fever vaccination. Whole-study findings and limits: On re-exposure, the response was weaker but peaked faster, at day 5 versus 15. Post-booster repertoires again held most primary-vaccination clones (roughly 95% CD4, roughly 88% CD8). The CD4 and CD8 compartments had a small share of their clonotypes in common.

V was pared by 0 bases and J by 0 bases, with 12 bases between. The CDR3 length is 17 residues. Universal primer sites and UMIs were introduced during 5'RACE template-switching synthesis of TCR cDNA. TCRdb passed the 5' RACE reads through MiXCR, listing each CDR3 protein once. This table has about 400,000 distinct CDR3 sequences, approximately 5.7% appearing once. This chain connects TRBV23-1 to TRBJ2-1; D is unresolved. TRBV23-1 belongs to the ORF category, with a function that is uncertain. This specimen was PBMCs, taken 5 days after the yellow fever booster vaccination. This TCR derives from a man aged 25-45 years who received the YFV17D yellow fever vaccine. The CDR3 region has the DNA TGCGCCAGCAGTCAATCTAGAGAATGCCTCTCCTACAATGAGCAGTTCTTC. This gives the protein CASSQSRECLSYNEQFF.